This passage covers 24 T cell receptor beta chains from one sample sequenced in a study of cytomegalovirus exposure and HLA in healthy donors. The primer mix had 60 Vbeta and 13 Jbeta primers. Sequencing was performed with immunoSEQ multiplex PCR; in TCRdb, only in-frame clones are kept and a portion is missing. The table lists about 150,000 clones, roughly 80% of them singletons. Sequenced sample: PBMCs. Source of these receptors: a woman in her thirties or forties in good health and CMV-seropositive.

This rearrangement joins TRBV9 to TRBJ2-1; D not resolved. V was trimmed by 1 base and J by 0 bases, leaving 8 bases between them. The CDR3 has 15 amino acids. Germline lookup yields CDR1 SGDLS and CDR2 YYNGEE. The chain's CDR3 is CASSVQTSSYNEQFF. CDR3 DNA sequence: TGTGCCAGCAGCGTACAAACGAGCTCCTACAATGAGCAGTTCTTC.

The V gene is TRBV2, the J gene TRBJ1-2; D remains unclear. Trimming left V 7 bases short and J 5 bases short, with 14 bases between. The germline CDR1 and CDR2 sequences are SNHLY and FYNNEI. The CDR3 has 13 residues. CDR3 region: CASNADLGYGYTF. As DNA, the CDR3 is TGTGCCAGCAATGCAGACCTCGGGTATGGCTACACCTTC.

This clone was observed a handful of times. This chain connects TRBV4-2 to TRBJ1-1; D is possibly TRBD1 (5 bases). The CDR3 spans 15 residues. The V and J ends lost 4 bases and 0 bases respectively, with 12 bases between them. Germline V gene data show CDR1 as LGHNA and CDR2 as YNFKEQ. CDR3 sequence: CASSRGQNMNTEAFF. In DNA, the CDR3 is TGTGCCAGCAGCCGGGGCCAGAACATGAACACTGAAGCTTTCTTT.

The V call is TRBV28, the J call TRBJ2-7; a possible D gene is TRBD2 (5 bases). V shed 7 bases and J shed 3 bases, with 16 bases lying between them. The CDR3 has 14 residues. Germline-derived CDR1 and CDR2 are MDHEN and SYDVKM. The CDR3 protein is CASTLSLANYEQYF. The CDR3 DNA reads as TGTGCCAGCACCCTAAGTCTAGCCAACTACGAGCAGTACTTC.

The chain links TRBV5-8 to TRBJ1-5; a possible D gene is TRBD1 (5 bases). The CDR3 has 17 amino acids. The germline gives CDR1 SGHTS, CDR2 YDEGEE. Trimming took 4 bases from V and 0 from J, leaving 17 bases between them. Here the CDR3 DNA reads TGTGCCAGCAGCCGCGGGACGGAGGATTATAGCAATCAGCCCCAGCATTTT. Translation: CASSRGTEDYSNQPQHF.

The rearrangement links TRBV19 to TRBJ1-5; 8 positions agree with TRBD1. This CDR3 is 16 amino acids long. Germline-derived CDR1 and CDR2 are LNHDA and SQIVND (reference sequence). Trimming at V came to 5 bases and at J to 2 bases, leaving 8 bases not matched to a gene. The CDR3 loop reads CASSLHQGAGNQPQHF. CDR3 coding DNA: TGTGCCAGTAGTCTACACCAGGGGGCTGGCAATCAGCCCCAGCATTTT.

The chain has TRBV5-4 and TRBJ1-4, with 8 positions matching TRBD1. The CDR3 runs to 15 residues. Losses at the gene ends were 0 bases for V and 5 bases for J; bases not matched to a gene: 3. The germline V gene encodes CDR1 SGHNT and CDR2 YYREEE (reference sequence). This CDR3 is CASSLAGGANEKLFF. The CDR3 DNA reads TGTGCCAGCAGCTTGGCAGGGGGCGCAAATGAAAAACTGTTTTTT.

The chain is built from TRBV5-4 and TRBJ2-1; tentative D call: TRBD2 (5 bases). V was shortened by 5 bases and J by 2 bases, with 11 bases between the two germline ends. Germline V gene data show CDR1 as SGHNT and CDR2 as YYREEE (reference sequence). This CDR3 has 14 residues. Written as DNA, the CDR3 is TGTGCCAGCAGTCTACGGGATCCCTACAATGAGCAGTTCTTC. It specifies CASSLRDPYNEQFF.

This chain connects TRBV2 to TRBJ2-5, with 12 bases identical to TRBD2. Germline V gene lookup returns CDR1 SNHLY and CDR2 FYNNEI. The CDR3 totals 17 residues. With 3 bases clipped from V and 7 bases from J, the junction kept 12 bases outside the gene matches. The CDR3 region is CASSEEGTSGLHGTQYF. DNA of the CDR3: TGTGCCAGCAGTGAGGAAGGGACTAGCGGGCTTCATGGGACCCAGTACTTC.

The genes are TRBV4-2 and TRBJ1-2; the D is unclear. V dropped 2 bases and J dropped 3 bases, with 13 bases sitting between them. The CDR3 is 15 amino acids. CDR1 and CDR2 (germline): LGHNA, YNFKEQ. CDR3 region: CASSQQRGSDYGYTF. The CDR3 bases are TGTGCCAGCAGCCAACAGAGAGGGTCGGACTATGGCTACACCTTC.

The CDR3, as DNA: TGTGCCAGCAGCCAGGGACTACTAGCGACAGATACGCAGTATTTT. Amino acid sequence: CASSQGLLATDTQYF. The gene calls are TRBV5-8 and TRBJ2-3; the match to TRBD2 covers 7 bases. The V gene's germline CDR1 is SGHTS and CDR2 YDEGEE. With V trimmed by 4 bases and J by 3 bases, 8 bases remained unmatched. The CDR3 is made up of 15 amino acids.

The rearrangement uses TRBV4-3 and TRBJ2-1, with unresolved D. V was pared by 0 bases and J by 6 bases, with 9 bases between. There are 14 residues in the CDR3. Germline V lookup: CDR1 LGHNA, CDR2 YSLEER. This chain's CDR3 is CASSQDRVRNEQFF. DNA for the CDR3: TGCGCCAGCAGCCAAGATCGGGTGCGCAATGAGCAGTTCTTC.

V usage is TRBV9 and J usage is TRBJ2-2, with D possibly being TRBD1 (6 bases). Trimming left V 3 bases short and J 3 bases short, with 12 bases between. Per germline, CDR1 SGDLS and CDR2 YYNGEE. The CDR3 sequence is 15 residues long. CDR3 region: CASSGRDTYTGELFF. As DNA, the CDR3 is TGTGCCAGCAGCGGCCGGGACACCTACACCGGGGAGCTGTTTTTT.

The chain joins TRBV27 to TRBJ2-5, with a possible D match to TRBD2 (5 bases). The assigned J gene may be wrong: the sequence end matches TRBJ2-7 better. The CDR3 runs 15 residues. CDR1 MNHEY and CDR2 SMNVEV come from the germline V gene (reference sequence). Here the CDR3 reads CASSLLAGSSYEQYF. The CDR3, as DNA: TGTGCCAGCAGTTTATTGGCGGGCAGCTCCTACGAGCAGTACTTC.

This chain uses TRBV7-6 with TRBJ2-3; TRBD2 matches 8 bases. This CDR3 has 16 residues. Germline V gene sequence: CDR1 SGHVS, CDR2 FNYEAQ. The junction had 10 bases not matched to a gene; V was cut back by 5 bases and J by 3 bases. CDR3 loop: CASSPVSGSGTDTQYF. In DNA form, the CDR3 reads TGTGCCAGCAGCCCAGTAAGCGGGAGTGGAACAGATACGCAGTATTTT.

The chain has TRBV5-1 and TRBJ2-7; 9 positions match TRBD2. This CDR3 is built from 16 residues. With 0 bases clipped from V and 4 bases from J, the junction kept 8 bases outside the gene matches. In germline, CDR1 is SGHRS, CDR2 YFSETQ. In DNA form, the CDR3 reads TGCGCCAGCAGCTTGGCCTCTAGCGGGATTACTTACGAGCAGTACTTC. Its protein is CASSLASSGITYEQYF.

The rearrangement uses TRBV5-1 and TRBJ2-7; 15 positions agree with TRBD2. V lost 4 bases and J lost 2; bases outside the gene matches: 13. Germline V gene data show CDR1 as SGHRS and CDR2 as YFSETQ. The CDR3 is made up of 19 amino acids. The chain's CDR3 is CASSPYPGLAGGVPYEQYF. Written as DNA, the CDR3 is TGCGCCAGCAGCCCCTACCCTGGACTAGCGGGAGGGGTTCCCTACGAGCAGTACTTC.

The chain combines TRBV5-1 with TRBJ1-4; 9 bases line up with TRBD1. The CDR3 spans 15 residues. J lost 1 base, V lost 8 bases, and 6 bases had no gene match. CDR1 is SGHRS, CDR2 YFSETQ, per germline. This CDR3 is CASTTGGGTNEKLFF. CDR3 sequence (DNA): TGCGCCAGTACAACAGGGGGCGGAACTAATGAAAAACTGTTTTTT. The full variable domain, with the rest looked up from reference TRBV5-1 and TRBJ1-4, is KAGVTQTPRYLIKTRGQQVTLSCSPISGHRSVSWYQQTPGQGLQFLFEYFSETQRNKGNFPGRFSGRQFSNSRSEMNVSTLELGDSALYLCASTTGGGTNEKLFFGSGTQLSVL.

This chain connects TRBV18 to TRBJ1-2, with a weak D call TRBD1 (5 bases). The germline V gene encodes CDR1 KGHSH and CDR2 LQKENI. The CDR3 is 15 residues long. V was clipped by 2 bases and J by 6 bases, with 16 bases between them. Here the CDR3 reads CASSPLGTAGDGYTF. The CDR3 DNA reads TGTGCCAGCTCACCATTAGGGACCGCGGGGGATGGCTACACCTTC.

The chain carries TRBV6-6 and TRBJ2-1, with unresolved D. The CDR3 length is 11 residues. V was pared by 5 bases and J by 3 bases, with 2 bases between. In germline, CDR1 is MNHNY, CDR2 SVGAGI (reference sequence). The CDR3 reads CASSRYNEQFF. DNA of the CDR3: TGTGCCAGCAGTCGCTACAATGAGCAGTTCTTC.

The J gene is TRBJ2-1, the V gene TRBV6-1; the match to TRBD2 covers 7 bases. CDR3 length: 14 amino acids. The V segment lost 4 bases and the J segment 0 bases; nucleotides outside the gene matches: 0. Germline assignment: CDR1 MNHNS and CDR2 SASEGT. The CDR3 loop is CASSGTSSYNEQFF. The CDR3 coding sequence is TGTGCCAGCAGTGGGACTAGCTCCTACAATGAGCAGTTCTTC.

The genes are TRBV7-2 and TRBJ2-3, with a possible D match to TRBD1 (6 bases). The germline gives CDR1 SGHTA, CDR2 FQGNSA. The V end lost 3 bases, the J end lost 6 bases, and 13 bases lay between the germline ends. The CDR3 contains 14 residues. CDR3 coding DNA: TGTGCCAGCAGCTTCATTGGGGGCCAGGATACGCAGTATTTT. Translation: CASSFIGGQDTQYF.

CDR3 DNA sequence: TGTGCCACCAGCAGAGAAGGCAGGGGCGTCCTTTTGGGCTACACCTTC. Translating gives CATSREGRGVLLGYTF. This rearrangement joins TRBV15 to TRBJ1-2, with a weak D call TRBD1 (6 bases). The V end lost 0 bases, the J end lost 8 bases, and 19 bases lay between the germline ends. The CDR3 extends over 16 amino acids. Germline V gene data show CDR1 as LNHNV and CDR2 as YYDKDF (reference sequence).

The CDR3 region has the DNA TGTGCCAGCAGCCCCAGGAGGGATGGGAGGGAGACCCAGTACTTC. Translation gives CASSPRRDGRETQYF. V is TRBV5-4 and J is TRBJ2-5; the D gene is possibly TRBD2 (6 bases). The CDR3 is made up of 15 amino acids. Trimming cost V 4 bases and J 5 bases, with 18 bases left between them. The germline V gene has CDR1 SGHNT and CDR2 YYREEE (reference sequence).